This T cell receptor (beta chain) derives from a study of PD-1 blockade in classical Hodgkin lymphoma. The study, taken as a whole, reports: Complete responders' diversity at baseline resembled that of newly diagnosed patients. At C4D1, TCR diversity had climbed significantly for CD4+ cells, though not for CD8+ cells.

Relapse was seen in all patients after autologous stem cell transplantation, and brentuximab vedotin exposure was variable. Notes on this clone: Its antigen is currently unknown.

Germline values: CDR1 MNHNS, CDR2 SASEGT. This CDR3 has 16 residues. Trimming took off 2 bases at V and 0 bases at J, with 11 bases between the two ends. Measured with immunoSEQ multiplex PCR; TCRdb has only the in-frame clones, and not every one. The table includes more than 15,000 clones, more than 70% detected once. The clonotype was recovered from a human donor with classical Hodgkin lymphoma. Sequenced here: peripheral blood mononuclear cells (PBMCs), sampled at baseline. The rearrangement links TRBV6-1 to TRBJ2-1; TRBD1 or TRBD2 may be the D gene (6 bases each). The DNA for the CDR3 is TGTGCCAGCAGTGAAAGGGGGGACCTCTCCTACAATGAGCAGTTCTTC. This translates into CASSERGDLSYNEQFF.